One and the same sample provided the 23 T cell receptor beta chains below, sequenced in a study of shared clonotypes between healthy human individuals. Assay used: immunoSEQ multiplex PCR; TCRdb lists only in-frame clones, some missing. The sample has about 470,000 clones, around 79% seen once. Sequencing was carried out using PBMCs. All receptors come from a middle-aged woman in good health. Some clones in this sample may be carry-over from other donors' samples.

The chain joins TRBV7-9 to TRBJ2-5; possibly TRBD2 for D (6 bases). Germline V gene data show CDR1 as SEHNR and CDR2 as FQNEAQ (reference sequence). Deletions cut 6 bases from V and 2 bases from J, with 13 bases between. The CDR3 has 14 amino acids. CDR3: CASRVWGDQETQYF. The CDR3 DNA sequence: TGTGCCAGCAGAGTTTGGGGGGATCAAGAGACCCAGTACTTC. The whole variable domain, remainder taken from reference TRBV7-9 and TRBJ2-5, is DTGVSQNPRHKITKRGQNVTFRCDPISEHNRLYWYRQTLGQGPEFLTYFQNEAQLEKSRLLSDRFSAERPKGSFSTLEIQRTEQGDSAMYLCASRVWGDQETQYFGPGTRLLVL.

The gene calls are TRBV7-8 and TRBJ1-5, with D unclear. Trimming pared 2 bases from V and 2 bases from J, leaving 13 bases between. Germline loops: CDR1 SGHVS, CDR2 FQNEAQ. There are 16 residues in the CDR3. The CDR3 coding sequence is TGTGCCAGCAGCTTATCCCACTCGGCCCGCAATCAGCCCCAGCATTTT. Translated, it gives CASSLSHSARNQPQHF.

This sequence joins TRBV29-1 and TRBJ2-5, with 14 bases lining up with TRBD2. The CDR3 length is 16 residues. Germline loops: CDR1 SQVTM, CDR2 ANQGSEA. Unmatched junction bases numbered 9, after V lost 4 bases and J lost 5 bases. The CDR3 sequence is CSVVGTSGSWGETQYF. CDR3 coding DNA: TGCAGCGTTGTAGGGACTAGCGGGAGCTGGGGGGAGACCCAGTACTTC.

The rearrangement uses TRBV21-1 and TRBJ2-1; the D segment call TRBD2 is taken from the table without a DNA check. TRBV21-1 is marked as a pseudogene. The CDR3 totals 16 residues. The CDR3, as DNA: TGTGCCAGCAGCAAAGTTGAGCGGGAGGGCCTGAATGAGCAGTTCTTC. As protein: CASSKVEREGLNEQFF.

This chain connects TRBV4-3 to TRBJ2-5; 7 bases map to TRBD2. CDR3 length: 15 residues. Trimming removed 1 base from V and 3 bases from J; junction bases left unmatched: 5. Looked up from germline, CDR1 is LGHNA and CDR2 is YSLEER. The CDR3 here is CASSQGPSGEETQYF. As DNA, the CDR3 is TGCGCCAGCAGCCAAGGCCCCAGCGGGGAAGAGACCCAGTACTTC.

This clone was recorded only once. This rearrangement joins TRBV5-1 to TRBJ2-7; TRBD2 agrees at 10 bases. This CDR3 spans 16 amino acids. Germline CDR1 and CDR2: SGHRS and YFSETQ. V lost 4 bases, J lost 1 base, and 8 bases stayed unmatched. The CDR3 sequence: CASSPGTSVRSYEQYF. The CDR3 nucleotides read TGCGCCAGCAGCCCTGGGACTAGCGTCAGATCCTACGAGCAGTACTTC.

The chain uses TRBV7-3 and TRBJ2-5, with D perhaps being TRBD1 or TRBD2 (6 bases each). Looked up from germline, CDR1 is SGHTA and CDR2 is FQGTGA. The CDR3 extends over 15 amino acids. V was clipped by 0 bases and J by 7 bases, with 15 bases between them. The CDR3 DNA follows: TGTGCCAGCAGCTTAACGGGGGCCCCCGGGGGGACCCAGTACTTC. Its translation is CASSLTGAPGGTQYF. The variable domain in full, with the rest retrieved from reference TRBV7-3 and TRBJ2-5, is GAGVSQTPSNKVTEKGKYVELRCDPISGHTALYWYRQSLGQGPEFLIYFQGTGAADDSGLPNDRFFAVRPEGSVSTLKIQRTERGDSAVYLCASSLTGAPGGTQYFGPGTRLLVL.

This clone was recorded only once. The gene calls are TRBV30 and TRBJ1-1; D is uncertain. The V and J ends lost 4 bases and 2 bases respectively, with 17 bases between them. The germline gives CDR1 GTSNPN, CDR2 SVGIG (reference sequence). The CDR3 consists of 15 residues. This CDR3 reads CAWNAAGGLNTEAFF. CDR3 bases: TGTGCCTGGAACGCGGCAGGTGGGTTAAACACTGAAGCTTTCTTT. The full variable domain, in which reference TRBV30 and TRBJ1-1 provide the parts outside the CDR3, is SQTIHQWPATLVQPVGSPLSLECTVEGTSNPNLYWYRQAAGRGLQLLFYSVGIGQISSEVPQNLSASRPQDRQFILSSKKLLLSDSGFYLCAWNAAGGLNTEAFFGQGTRLTVV.

The chain links TRBV9 to TRBJ2-3, with D hard to call. The length of the CDR3 is 14 residues. The V end lost 0 bases, the J end lost 2 bases, and 7 bases lay between the germline ends. In germline, CDR1 is SGDLS, CDR2 YYNGEE. The CDR3 is CASSVDSDTDTQYF. Written as DNA, the CDR3 is TGTGCCAGCAGCGTAGACAGCGACACAGATACGCAGTATTTT.

This chain uses TRBV11-2 with TRBJ2-5; 7 bases line up with TRBD2. The germline V gene has CDR1 SGHAT and CDR2 FQNNGV. The V gene end was trimmed by 2 bases and the J gene end by 5 bases; junction bases not matched to a gene: 8. There are 15 residues in the CDR3. CDR3 DNA sequence: TGTGCCAGCAGCTTAAGAGGCGGGAGCAGGGAGACCCAGTACTTC. This sequence encodes CASSLRGGSRETQYF.

Here the CDR3 DNA reads TGCGCCAGCAGCTTAGGGGCAGGGGCCACTGAAGCTTTCTTT. Its translation is CASSLGAGATEAFF. The V call is TRBV5-1, the J call TRBJ1-1; the D gene is possibly TRBD1 (6 bases). The CDR3 is 14 residues long. V was trimmed by 2 bases and J by 4 bases, leaving 12 bases between them. Germline CDR1 and CDR2: SGHRS and YFSETQ.

Concerning this clone itself: This may be a read error: a much more frequent sequence differs by one nucleotide. The chain links TRBV6-5 to TRBJ2-6, with 7 nucleotides matching TRBD1. The germline V gene has CDR1 MNHEY and CDR2 SVGAGI. CDR3 length equals 15 residues. CDR3: CASSYEGAGANVPTF. CDR3 nucleotides: TGTGCCAGCAGTTACGAGGGGGCTGGGGCCAACGTCCCGACTTTC.

The DNA for the CDR3 is TGTGCCAGCAGGAGGACAGGCCGGAACACTGAAGCTTTCTTT. It yields the protein CASRRTGRNTEAFF. The rearrangement links TRBV6-5 to TRBJ1-1, with 7 bases matching TRBD1. The CDR3 spans 14 residues. V shed 6 bases, J shed 1 base, and the junction held 5 bases outside the gene matches. Germline V gene data show CDR1 as MNHEY and CDR2 as SVGAGI.

The gene calls are TRBV6-1 and TRBJ2-3; D may be TRBD2 (6 bases). CDR3 length: 17 residues. Germline lookup yields CDR1 MNHNS and CDR2 SASEGT. V was pared by 1 base and J by 0 bases, with 14 bases between. DNA of the CDR3: TGTGCCAGCAGTGAAGGGCTAGCGTGGACTAGCACAGATACGCAGTATTTT. It translates to CASSEGLAWTSTDTQYF.

The chain links TRBV15 to TRBJ1-5; D gene unclear. The CDR3 runs 17 residues. Per the germline V gene, CDR1 is LNHNV and CDR2 is YYDKDF (reference sequence). Trimming took 0 bases from V and 2 from J, leaving 14 bases between them. In nucleotides, the CDR3 is TGTGCCACCAGCAGAGATCCGATTCAGCTCGGCAATCAGCCCCAGCATTTT. Its protein is CATSRDPIQLGNQPQHF.

The chain recombines TRBV18 with TRBJ2-3, with 8 bases aligning to TRBD1. CDR3 size: 17 residues. Germline V gene sequence: CDR1 KGHSH, CDR2 LQKENI. The J segment lost 4 bases and the V segment lost 2 bases, leaving 11 bases of the junction unmatched. The CDR3 sequence: CASSPTPNRGSSDTQYF. The CDR3 bases are TGTGCCAGCTCACCAACACCGAACAGGGGGTCCTCAGATACGCAGTATTTT.

The chain joins TRBV7-2 to TRBJ2-4; 10 bases are shared with TRBD2. After removal of 5 bases from V and 10 bases from J, the junction contained 5 bases not matched to a gene. The CDR3 has 13 amino acids. Germline lookup yields CDR1 SGHTA and CDR2 FQGNSA. This CDR3 reads CASSPATSGIQYF. CDR3 bases: TGTGCCAGCAGCCCCGCGACTAGCGGGATTCAGTACTTC.

The V gene is TRBV2, the J gene TRBJ2-1; tentative D call: TRBD2 (6 bases). Trimming removed 11 bases at V and 0 bases at J, with 14 bases between. In germline, CDR1 is SNHLY, CDR2 FYNNEI. CDR3 size: 14 residues. CDR3 nucleotides: TGTGCCTGGACCGGGACTCTCTCCTACAATGAGCAGTTCTTC. Its translation is CAWTGTLSYNEQFF.

Turning to this clone: At one end the junction does not follow the germline gene, possibly because of a read error. The DNA for the CDR3 is TGTGCTAGCAGCATGCTAGCGGTCCCGGGGGGTGAGCAGTTCTTC. Amino acid sequence: CASSMLAVPGGEQFF. J is TRBJ2-1 and V is TRBV7-7, with 7 bases matching TRBD2. CDR1 and CDR2 (germline): SSHAT, FNYEAQ (reference sequence). This CDR3 spans 15 amino acids.

V gene TRBV4-1 combines with J gene TRBJ2-2, with 7 nucleotides matching TRBD2. Losses at the gene ends were 0 bases for V and 4 bases for J; bases not matched to a gene: 8. The germline gives CDR1 MGHRA, CDR2 YSYEKL. The CDR3 consists of 17 residues. CDR3 coding DNA: TGCGCCAGCAGCCAAGATTCGCCGGGACTAATCACCGGGGAGCTGTTTTTT. It yields the protein CASSQDSPGLITGELFF.

The CDR3 protein is CASSLMGQKLMIANEKLFF. The CDR3 DNA sequence: TGTGCCAGCAGTTTAATGGGACAGAAATTAATGATAGCTAATGAAAAACTGTTTTTT. This chain joins TRBV28 and TRBJ1-4; TRBD1 agrees at 7 bases. The length of the CDR3 is 19 residues. V was pared by 2 bases and J by 3 bases, with 15 bases of the junction left unmatched. CDR1 MDHEN and CDR2 SYDVKM come from the germline V gene.

In its sample, this clone was seen once. This chain joins TRBV11-3 and TRBJ2-1; 13 bases map to TRBD2. After removal of 4 bases from V and 7 bases from J, the junction contained 1 base not matched to a gene. Per germline, CDR1 SGHNT and CDR2 YENEEA. The CDR3 loop spans 14 amino acids. CDR3 in amino acids: CASSSGLAGNEQFF. CDR3 nucleotides: TGTGCCAGCAGCTCGGGACTAGCGGGAAATGAGCAGTTCTTC.

This chain links TRBV5-1 with TRBJ1-2; D perhaps matches TRBD1 (5 bases). This CDR3 spans 14 amino acids. Germline lookup yields CDR1 SGHRS and CDR2 YFSETQ. V was shortened by 1 base and J by 4 bases, with 11 bases between the two germline ends. Here the CDR3 reads CASSLRQGFYGYTF. The DNA for the CDR3 is TGCGCCAGCAGCTTGAGGCAGGGCTTCTATGGCTACACCTTC.